These T cell receptor beta chains were read from a single sample in a study of shared clonotypes between healthy human individuals. Sequenced by immunoSEQ multiplex PCR; TCRdb stores in-frame clones only, minus some. The sample yields 2,100,000 or so clones, nearly 97% seen once. Material for sequencing was naive CD4+ T cells sorted from blood. These receptors were obtained from a man between 18 and 35 years old in good health. CDR3s include the opening cysteine and the closing phenylalanine or tryptophan. The D gene is left open where the match is weak. Not all rows give a size; the values are once, few, many and, for expanded clones, a class.

v_call	d_call	clone_size	j_call	cdr3_aa	cdr3_nt
TRBV10-3	-	-	TRBJ1-2	CAISERARELYTF	TGTGCCATCAGTGAACGGGCCAGGGAACTCTACACCTTC
TRBV6-5	-	-	TRBJ2-7	CAISAGEFYEQYF	TGTGCCATCAGTGCAGGGGAATTCTACGAGCAGTACTTC
TRBV21-1	-	-	TRBJ2-5	CASSKLRGRTDSEETQYF	TGTGCCAGCAGCAAATTAAGGGGTAGGACCGACAGCGAAGAGACCCAGTACTTC
TRBV18	-	-	TRBJ2-5	CASSPNSQETQYF	TGTGCCAGCTCACCAAATAGTCAAGAGACCCAGTACTTC
TRBV4-1	-	-	TRBJ1-1	CASSQVAGPTEAFF	TGCGCCAGCAGCCAAGTAGCGGGTCCCACTGAAGCTTTCTTT
TRBV7-2	-	-	TRBJ2-1	CASRHPMGEQFF	TGTGCCAGCAGGCACCCGATGGGTGAGCAGTTCTTC
TRBV7-7	TRBD2	-	TRBJ2-3	CASSLGLAGTDTQYF	TGTGCTAGCAGCTTGGGACTAGCGGGGACAGATACGCAGTATTTT
TRBV6-1	-	-	TRBJ2-1	CASSRGDFGVDEQFF	TGTGCCAGCAGCCGAGGGGACTTCGGGGTCGATGAGCAGTTCTTC
TRBV6-1	TRBD1	-	TRBJ1-1	CASSARQGATEAFF	TGTGCCAGCAGTGCCAGGCAGGGGGCCACTGAAGCTTTCTTT
TRBV5-4	TRBD1	-	TRBJ1-1	CASSLRDRQAGAEAFF	TGTGCCAGCAGCCTCCGGGACAGACAAGCAGGGGCTGAAGCTTTCTTT
TRBV5-4	-	-	TRBJ2-7	CASSFGSSNEQYF	TGTGCCAGCAGCTTTGGTTCGTCAAACGAGCAGTACTTC
TRBV6-1	TRBD1	-	TRBJ1-6	CASSEEGASYNSPLHF	TGTGCCAGCAGTGAGGAGGGGGCCTCCTATAATTCACCCCTCCACTTT
TRBV6-1	TRBD1	few	TRBJ1-2	CASSESGQPYGYTF	TGTGCCAGCAGTGAATCGGGACAGCCCTATGGCTACACCTTC
TRBV11-2	-	once	TRBJ2-7	CASSLSGTQLGEQYF	TGTGCCAGCAGCTTAAGCGGGACACAGCTAGGGGAGCAGTACTTC
TRBV11-3	TRBD1	-	TRBJ2-3	CASSRGGSRGDTQYF	TGTGCCAGCAGCCGGGGCGGCAGCAGGGGGGATACGCAGTATTTT
TRBV5-1	-	-	TRBJ1-2	CASSRDQGIYGYTF	TGCGCCAGCAGCAGAGATCAGGGGATCTATGGCTACACCTTC
TRBV19	-	-	TRBJ1-2	CASTGTGGGYTF	TGTGCCAGTACAGGGACCGGGGGCGGCTACACCTTC
TRBV10-3	TRBD2	-	TRBJ2-1	CAISELAGVHEQFF	TGTGCCATCAGTGAATTAGCGGGAGTCCATGAGCAGTTCTTC
TRBV19	-	once	TRBJ1-6	CASGENSPLHF	TGTGCCAGTGGGGAGAATTCACCCCTCCACTTT
TRBV28	-	-	TRBJ2-7	CASSATALGAERYEQYF	TGTGCCAGCAGCGCAACCGCCCTGGGGGCAGAAAGGTACGAGCAGTACTTC
TRBV5-1	-	-	TRBJ2-5	CASSLDGQPSETQYF	TGCGCCAGCAGCTTGGACGGACAGCCTTCAGAGACCCAGTACTTC
TRBV5-1	-	once	TRBJ2-7	CASSLVGTLVDEQYF	TGCGCCAGCAGCTTGGTGGGGACTCTTGTAGACGAGCAGTACTTC
TRBV5-1	-	-	TRBJ2-2	CASSADRGTGELFF	TGCGCCAGCAGCGCCGACCGGGGCACCGGGGAGCTGTTTTTT
TRBV18	-	-	TRBJ1-1	CASSPRVTNTEAFF	TGTGCCAGCTCACCACGGGTTACGAACACTGAAGCTTTCTTT
TRBV4-1	-	-	TRBJ1-1	CASSQERGGSTEAFF	TGCGCCAGCAGCCAAGAAAGAGGGGGGAGCACTGAAGCTTTCTTT
TRBV6-6	-	-	TRBJ1-2	CASREGGGYTF	TGTGCCAGCCGGGAGGGGGGTGGCTACACCTTC
TRBV7-2	-	-	TRBJ2-7	CASSLGAGFTYEQYF	TGTGCCAGCAGCTTAGGGGCAGGGTTTACCTACGAGCAGTACTTC
TRBV11-2	TRBD1	-	TRBJ2-5	CASSLGQALGAQYF	TGTGCCAGCAGCTTGGGACAGGCCCTTGGTGCCCAGTACTTC
TRBV7-2	-	-	TRBJ2-5	CASSLARDSETQYF	TGTGCCAGCAGCTTAGCGAGGGATTCAGAGACCCAGTACTTC
TRBV6-1	TRBD1	-	TRBJ1-1	CASSTTGGTEAFF	TGTGCCAGCAGTACGACAGGGGGCACTGAAGCTTTCTTT
TRBV5-1	-	-	TRBJ2-1	CASSSSGSQFF	TGCGCCAGCAGCTCGAGTGGGAGTCAGTTCTTC
TRBV7-7	TRBD1	-	TRBJ2-7	CASSLGQGHSYEQYF	TGTGCTAGCAGCCTGGGACAGGGCCACTCCTACGAGCAGTACTTC
TRBV5-6	TRBD2	-	TRBJ2-5	CASSLTLAGGQETQYF	TGTGCCAGCAGCTTGACTCTAGCGGGGGGCCAAGAGACCCAGTACTTC
TRBV5-1	-	-	TRBJ2-2	CASSLEGKTGELFF	TGCGCCAGCAGCTTGGAAGGGAAGACCGGGGAGCTGTTTTTT
TRBV6-6	-	-	TRBJ2-1	CASRIAANEQFF	TGTGCCAGCAGGATAGCGGCCAATGAGCAGTTCTTC
TRBV7-9	TRBD1	-	TRBJ2-7	CASIPGQGSYEQYF	TGTGCCAGCATACCGGGACAGGGATCCTACGAGCAGTACTTC
TRBV12-5	TRBD1	-	TRBJ2-1	CASGLGQGPYNEQFF	TGTGCTAGTGGTCTTGGACAGGGCCCCTACAATGAGCAGTTCTTC
TRBV10-3	TRBD1	-	TRBJ2-1	CAISSGQGGNEQFF	TGTGCCATCAGCTCGGGACAGGGGGGCAATGAGCAGTTCTTC
TRBV19	TRBD1	-	TRBJ1-4	CASKRTGSEKLFF	TGTGCCAGTAAAAGGACAGGGAGTGAAAAACTGTTTTTT
TRBV28	-	-	TRBJ2-7	CASSLGGVDEQYF	TGTGCCAGCAGTTTAGGGGGTGTGGACGAGCAGTACTTC
TRBV6-5	-	-	TRBJ2-7	CASSRAGSSYEQYF	TGTGCCAGCAGTCGGGCAGGGAGCTCCTACGAGCAGTACTTC
TRBV6-5	-	-	TRBJ1-1	CASSYARWGTNTEAFF	TGTGCCAGCAGTTACGCCCGGTGGGGGACCAACACTGAAGCTTTCTTT
TRBV18	-	once	TRBJ2-5	CASSLRDGYQETQYF	TGTGCCAGCTCACTCCGGGACGGATACCAAGAGACCCAGTACTTC
TRBV5-4	-	-	TRBJ2-3	CASSLAGVGTDTQYF	TGTGCCAGCAGCTTGGCGGGGGTCGGCACAGATACGCAGTATTTT
TRBV7-2	TRBD2	-	TRBJ2-3	CASSPGGESTDTQYF	TGTGCCAGCAGCCCGGGGGGGGAGAGCACAGATACGCAGTATTTT
TRBV30	-	-	TRBJ1-3	CAWSVGENSGNTIYF	TGTGCCTGGAGTGTAGGGGAGAACTCTGGAAACACCATATATTTT
TRBV5-6	-	-	TRBJ1-2	CASSLRDGYTF	TGTGCCAGCAGCTTAAGGGATGGCTACACCTTC
TRBV19	-	-	TRBJ2-5	CASSNRAQETQYF	TGTGCCAGTAGTAACAGGGCGCAAGAGACCCAGTACTTC
TRBV30	-	-	TRBJ2-3	CAWRSSGVADTQYF	TGTGCCTGGAGATCATCGGGAGTTGCAGATACGCAGTATTTT
TRBV4-1	-	-	TRBJ1-4	CASSQTRGEKLFF	TGCGCCAGCAGCCAAACTCGCGGGGAAAAACTGTTTTTT
TRBV9	TRBD1	-	TRBJ2-1	CASSAIGTANNEQFF	TGTGCCAGCAGCGCCATCGGGACAGCGAACAATGAGCAGTTCTTC
TRBV5-1	-	-	TRBJ2-7	CASSSAGGAIYEQYF	TGCGCCAGCAGCAGTGCGGGCGGGGCAATCTACGAGCAGTACTTC
TRBV18	-	-	TRBJ1-6	CASSPVEQGPLSSYNSPLHF	TGTGCCAGCTCACCAGTAGAACAGGGCCCTCTCAGCTCCTATAATTCACCCCTCCACTTT
TRBV9	TRBD1	-	TRBJ1-2	CASSWGQDYGYTF	TGTGCCAGCAGCTGGGGACAGGATTATGGCTACACCTTC
TRBV6-1	-	-	TRBJ2-1	CASSEVRRVGEQFF	TGTGCCAGCAGTGAAGTGCGCAGGGTGGGCGAGCAGTTCTTC
TRBV5-1	TRBD2	once	TRBJ2-7	CASSLGTSGGTYEQYF	TGCGCCAGCAGCTTGGGGACTAGCGGGGGGACCTACGAGCAGTACTTC
TRBV28	-	-	TRBJ2-7	CAVGREYEQYF	TGTGCCGTCGGACGGGAGTACGAGCAGTACTTC
TRBV10-3	TRBD2	-	TRBJ2-3	CAISEGAGGPKDTQYF	TGTGCCATCAGTGAGGGGGCGGGAGGGCCTAAAGATACGCAGTATTTT
TRBV5-1	-	-	TRBJ1-5	CASSLEAANSNQPQHF	TGCGCCAGCAGCTTGGAGGCAGCAAATAGCAATCAGCCCCAGCATTTT
TRBV5-1	-	-	TRBJ2-2	CASSLAENRGTGELFF	TGCGCCAGCAGCTTGGCCGAAAACCGAGGCACCGGGGAGCTGTTTTTT